The sequence of this T cell receptor (beta chain) was determined in a study of blood T cells in healthy people across ages. Whole-study findings and limits: Versus aged donors, long-lived donors had higher diversity and more naive CD4+ cells. Getting older went along with TCR beta diversity per million T cells dropping roughly linearly.

Regarding this clonotype: Its target is not known. The junction differs from germline at one of its ends, possibly a read error.

Sample-barcoded 5' priming and a J-beta primer mix drove a second PCR of about 6 to 12 cycles. The authors tagged each cDNA molecule using a template-switch adaptor with 12 random nucleotides. TCRdb re-called the 5' RACE reads with MiXCR, one entry per CDR3 protein. The sample holds over a million distinct CDR3 sequences, around 27% seen once. Looked up from germline, CDR1 is SEHNR and CDR2 is FQNEAQ (reference sequence). This CDR3 is 11 amino acids long. This sample also belongs to another study, concerning T cells of mothers and their children. That study adds: The study found thymic selection shapes TCR recombination output similarly in related and unrelated pairs.

Sequencing input: blood. This clonotype was sampled from a girl aged 2-10 years in good health. V usage is TRBV7-9 and J usage is TRBJ2-7, with D uncertain. The CDR3 is CASSSSYERYF. In DNA, the CDR3 is TGTGCCAGCAGCAGCTCCTACGAGCGGTACTTC.